This T cell receptor (beta chain) was sequenced during a study of blood T cells in healthy people across ages. Alongside a J-beta primer mix, a sample-barcoded 5' primer served in a second PCR lasting 7 to 11 cycles. TCRdb used MiXCR to reprocess the 5' RACE reads, holding one entry per CDR3 protein. The repertoire holds fewer than 950,000 distinct CDR3 sequences, with 40% to 65% as singletons. Every sample had a minimum of 6 million PBMCs isolated. V trimming: 0 bases; J trimming: 8 bases; junction bases outside the gene matches: 8. The germline V gene has CDR1 SGHRS and CDR2 YFSETQ. This CDR3 comprises 18 residues.

Specimen: blood. The rearrangement joins TRBV5-1 to TRBJ2-1; 16 positions agree with TRBD2. The origin of this receptor is an older man in good health. The CDR3 is CASSLEGLAGGTLDEQFF. The CDR3 DNA is TGCGCCAGCAGCTTGGAGGGACTAGCGGGAGGGACTTTGGATGAGCAGTTCTTC.